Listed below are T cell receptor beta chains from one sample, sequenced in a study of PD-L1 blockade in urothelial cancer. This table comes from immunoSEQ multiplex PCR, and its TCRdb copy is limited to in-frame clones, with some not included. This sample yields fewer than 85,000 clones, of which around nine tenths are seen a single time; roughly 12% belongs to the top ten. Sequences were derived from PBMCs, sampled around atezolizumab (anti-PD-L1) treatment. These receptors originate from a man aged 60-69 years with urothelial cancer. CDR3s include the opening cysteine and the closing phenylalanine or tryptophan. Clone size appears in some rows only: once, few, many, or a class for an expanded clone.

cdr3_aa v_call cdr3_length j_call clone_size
CASSLGGGGSTEAFF TRBV7-9 15 TRBJ1-1 NA
CATRGGLSYYEQYF TRBV11-2 14 TRBJ2-7 NA
CASSTTGRNQPQHF TRBV2 14 TRBJ1-5 NA
CASSIGGVGYEQYF TRBV11-2 14 TRBJ2-7 NA
CASSLDRGRGNTIYF TRBV5-4 15 TRBJ1-3 NA
CASARGAGGVQETQYF TRBV19 16 TRBJ2-5 NA
CASSVSGTDSYEQYF TRBV18 15 TRBJ2-7 NA
CASSSEAGNTIYF TRBV11-3 13 TRBJ1-3 NA
CASSPFTGQGPAGYGYTF TRBV28 18 TRBJ1-2 NA
CASSYPGGKSYEQYF TRBV6-5 15 TRBJ2-7 once
CASSLTRDTTYEQYF TRBV5-1 15 TRBJ2-7 NA
CASSTMNLPEDSEKLFF TRBV11-3 17 TRBJ1-4 NA
CASSRRTVSGNTIYF TRBV18 15 TRBJ1-3 NA
CAISGQDSLPHYGYTF TRBV10-3 16 TRBJ1-2 NA
CASSLTAGQFF TRBV7-9 11 TRBJ1-1 few
CASSPRQVQETQYF TRBV4-1 14 TRBJ2-5 NA
CASSVDRGDYGYTF TRBV6-1 14 TRBJ1-2 NA
CASGFEGVTYNEQFF TRBV12-5 15 TRBJ2-1 NA
CASSPKGAADTQYF TRBV6-1 14 TRBJ2-3 NA
CASSPVDRVGHEQYF TRBV6-5 15 TRBJ2-7 NA
CASPGQGNQPQHF TRBV23-1 13 TRBJ1-5 once
CASGSTGDDQPQHF TRBV28 14 TRBJ1-5 NA
CASSPGLAGGPQYF TRBV11-3 14 TRBJ2-7 NA
CAKQLAATYNEQFF TRBV25-1 14 TRBJ2-1 NA
CASSSPIGLAGVETQYF TRBV7-2 17 TRBJ2-5 NA
CATMREAGVSDTQYF TRBV21-1 15 TRBJ2-3 NA
CASRGGVNEQFF TRBV19 12 TRBJ2-1 NA
CASSPRSNQPQHF TRBV11-2 13 TRBJ1-5 NA
CASSFREADTQYF TRBV7-7 13 TRBJ2-3 NA
CASSRVDSNGELFF TRBV6-4 14 TRBJ2-2 NA
CASSYSPGQGYEQYF TRBV6-5 15 TRBJ2-7 NA
CASRSGYGNQPQHF TRBV19 14 TRBJ1-5 NA
CAWSGGGLRIF TRBV30 11 TRBJ1-1 few
CASSAEPGLAGVSYEQYF TRBV9 18 TRBJ2-7 NA
CASSPYGFSNQPQHF TRBV18 15 TRBJ1-5 NA
CASSLHSVHTGYGTDTQYF TRBV4-1 19 TRBJ2-3 NA
CASSQEQGDTDTQYF TRBV4-1 15 TRBJ2-3 once
CASSESAVDLSTDTQYF TRBV25-1 17 TRBJ2-3 NA
CASKFSGSTEAFF TRBV28 13 TRBJ1-1 NA
CASSRLGEGENNQPQHF TRBV5-4 17 TRBJ1-5 NA
CASSESGWGTGGSEQFF TRBV10-2 17 TRBJ2-1 NA
CAWKNIAGWEQFF TRBV30 13 TRBJ2-1 NA
CASSEGEDNEQFF TRBV6-5 13 TRBJ2-1 once
CAWNTGPGQPQHF TRBV30 13 TRBJ1-5 NA
CASSEQGNTEAFF TRBV6-5 13 TRBJ1-1 NA
CASSHQGAGGNTIYF TRBV7-9 15 TRBJ1-3 NA
CASSQGPSSGANVLTF TRBV4-3 16 TRBJ2-6 NA
CATSRVGAGYGYTF TRBV18 14 TRBJ1-2 NA
CASSRDRVDYGYTF TRBV5-4 14 TRBJ1-2 NA
CAISLGGGASSYEQYF TRBV10-3 16 TRBJ2-7 NA
CASRTTGYAPGNTIYF TRBV19 16 TRBJ1-3 NA
CASSLQGWQPQHF TRBV5-6 13 TRBJ1-5 NA